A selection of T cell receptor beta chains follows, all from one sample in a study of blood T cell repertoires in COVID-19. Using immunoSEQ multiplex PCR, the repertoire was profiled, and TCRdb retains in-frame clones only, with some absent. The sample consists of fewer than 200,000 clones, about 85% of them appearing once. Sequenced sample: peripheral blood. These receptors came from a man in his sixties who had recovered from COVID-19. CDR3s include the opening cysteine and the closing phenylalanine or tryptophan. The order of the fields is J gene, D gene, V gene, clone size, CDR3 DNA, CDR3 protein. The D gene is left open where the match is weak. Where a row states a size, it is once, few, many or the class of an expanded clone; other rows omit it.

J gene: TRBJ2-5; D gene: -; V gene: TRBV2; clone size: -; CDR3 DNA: TGTGCCAGCAGGACAGAAGAGACCCAGTACTTC; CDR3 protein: CASRTEETQYF
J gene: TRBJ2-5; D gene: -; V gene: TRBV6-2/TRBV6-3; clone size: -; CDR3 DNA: TGTGCCAGCAGTTACTCCACTGGGACTCTAAGCAAAGAGACCCAGTACTTC; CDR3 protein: CASSYSTGTLSKETQYF
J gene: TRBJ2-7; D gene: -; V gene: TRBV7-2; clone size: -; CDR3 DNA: TGTGCCAGCAGCTTCGGGACTCCTCCTCGCGAGCAGTACTTC; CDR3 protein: CASSFGTPPREQYF
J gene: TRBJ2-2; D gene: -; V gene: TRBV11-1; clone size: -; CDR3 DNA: TGTGCCAGCAGAACAACGGGCGGGGAGCTGTTTTTT; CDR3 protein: CASRTTGGELFF
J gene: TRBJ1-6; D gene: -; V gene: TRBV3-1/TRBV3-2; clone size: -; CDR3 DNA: TGTGCCAGCAACCTCGGGGGGTTTAATTCACCCCTCCACTTT; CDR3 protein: CASNLGGFNSPLHF
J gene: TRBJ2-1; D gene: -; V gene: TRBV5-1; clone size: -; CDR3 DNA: TGCGCCAGCAGCTTGCGTAAGCGGCACGGGTCCTACAATGAGCAGTTCTTC; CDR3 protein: CASSLRKRHGSYNEQFF
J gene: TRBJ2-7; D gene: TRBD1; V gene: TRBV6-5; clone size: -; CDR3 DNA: TGTGCCAGCAGTTTGACAGGGAGCTACGAGCAGTACTTC; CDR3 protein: CASSLTGSYEQYF
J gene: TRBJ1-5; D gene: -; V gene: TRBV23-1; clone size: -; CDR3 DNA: TGCGCCAGCAGTCAAGGAGGGGGGGAAGGTGTAAATCAGCCCCAGCATTTT; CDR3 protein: CASSQGGGEGVNQPQHF
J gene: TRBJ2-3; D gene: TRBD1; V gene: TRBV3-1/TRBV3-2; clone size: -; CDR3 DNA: TGTGCCAGCAGCCAAATGGACAGGGGGCCGGTTACGCAGTATTTT; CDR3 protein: CASSQMDRGPVTQYF
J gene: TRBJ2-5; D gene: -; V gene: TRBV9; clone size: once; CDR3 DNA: TGTGCCAGCAGCGTAGCCGGGGGGCGCGAAGAGACCCAGTACTTC; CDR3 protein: CASSVAGGREETQYF
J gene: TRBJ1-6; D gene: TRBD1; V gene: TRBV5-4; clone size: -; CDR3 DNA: TGTGCCAGCAGACCAGACAGGGGATCGCCCCTCCACTTT; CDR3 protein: CASRPDRGSPLHF
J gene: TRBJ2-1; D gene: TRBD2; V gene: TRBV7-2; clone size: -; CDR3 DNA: TGTGCCAGCAGCTCAATACCTCCTTTAGCGGGGAACTGGAATGAGCAGTTCTTC; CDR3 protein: CASSSIPPLAGNWNEQFF
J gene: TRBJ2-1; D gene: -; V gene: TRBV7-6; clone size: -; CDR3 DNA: TGTGCCAGCAGCTTAGCAGGGGGGGCATACAATGAGCAGTTCTTC; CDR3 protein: CASSLAGGAYNEQFF
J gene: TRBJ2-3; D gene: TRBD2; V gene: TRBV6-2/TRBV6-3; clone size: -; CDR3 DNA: TGTGCCAGCAGTTTGGGAGGGGGGCGGGGGGCCCCAGATACGCAGTATTTT; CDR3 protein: CASSLGGGRGAPDTQYF
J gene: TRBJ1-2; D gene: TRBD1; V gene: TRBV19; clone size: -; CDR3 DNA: TGTGCCAGTACCGAGACAGGGGACAACTATGGCTACACCTTC; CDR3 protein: CASTETGDNYGYTF
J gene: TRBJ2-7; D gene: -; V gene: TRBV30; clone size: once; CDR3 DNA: TGTGCCGGGACCGGGGAGCTTTACGAGCAGTACTTC; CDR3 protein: CAGTGELYEQYF
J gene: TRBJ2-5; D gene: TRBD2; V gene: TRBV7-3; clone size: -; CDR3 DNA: TGTGCCAGCAGCCCGGGGACTAGCGGGGGGGCAGCGGAGACCCAGTACTTC; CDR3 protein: CASSPGTSGGAAETQYF
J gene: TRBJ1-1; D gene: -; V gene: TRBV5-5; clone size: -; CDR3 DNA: TGTGCCAGCAGCTTCGAAACAAACACTGAAGCTTTCTTT; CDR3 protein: CASSFETNTEAFF